These 30 T cell receptor beta chains were sequenced from one sample in a study of blood T cell repertoires in COVID-19. Some clones are missing from TCRdb's copy, which holds only in-frame ones; the method was immunoSEQ multiplex PCR. The data contain fewer than 250,000 clones, 70% to 90% of them seen just once; the ten biggest clones take up 9.5% to 13%. Sequenced sample: peripheral blood. Receptor source: a middle-aged man with COVID-19, enrolled during active disease.

V usage is TRBV19 and J usage is TRBJ2-1; D is possibly TRBD2 (7 bases). Trimming pared 3 bases from V and 6 bases from J, leaving 15 bases between. CDR3 size: 15 residues. Germline-derived CDR1 and CDR2 are LNHDA and SQIVND (reference sequence). In DNA, the CDR3 is TGTGCCAGTAGTATCCAAGCGGGACAATTCAATGAGCAGTTCTTC. Amino acid sequence: CASSIQAGQFNEQFF.

The rearrangement links TRBV6-1 to TRBJ2-7; 9 positions match TRBD1. J lost 3 bases, V lost 0 bases, and 12 bases had no gene match. From germline, CDR1 is MNHNS and CDR2 SASEGT. The CDR3 is 18 residues long. The CDR3 loop reads CASSEAKGRTGDRYEQYF. The CDR3 nucleotides read TGTGCCAGCAGTGAAGCTAAGGGGAGGACAGGGGACCGCTACGAGCAGTACTTC.

The chain employs TRBV5-1 and TRBJ2-7; 7 bases are a match to TRBD1. The V gene end was trimmed by 0 bases and the J gene end by 2 bases; junction bases not matched to a gene: 14. Germline V gene sequence: CDR1 SGHRS, CDR2 YFSETQ. The CDR3 runs 18 residues. CDR3 coding DNA: TGCGCCAGCAGCTTGGCCCCCTGGACAGGCCAAAATACCTACGAGCAGTACTTC. Translating it yields CASSLAPWTGQNTYEQYF. Using reference TRBV5-1 and TRBJ2-7 for the parts outside the CDR3, the full variable domain is KAGVTQTPRYLIKTRGQQVTLSCSPISGHRSVSWYQQTPGQGLQFLFEYFSETQRNKGNFPGRFSGRQFSNSRSEMNVSTLELGDSALYLCASSLAPWTGQNTYEQYFGPGTRLTVT.

The V gene is TRBV19, the J gene TRBJ2-4; 8 bases align to TRBD1. Germline loops: CDR1 LNHDA, CDR2 SQIVND (reference sequence). V lost 10 bases to trimming and J lost 0 bases; unmatched junction nucleotides: 11. The CDR3 totals 16 residues. CDR3 residues: CATSDRAGLAKNIQYF. The CDR3 DNA reads TGTGCCACCTCGGACAGGGCGGGATTAGCCAAAAACATTCAGTACTTC.

This clone appeared once. V gene TRBV2 combines with J gene TRBJ1-5, with D possibly TRBD1 on 6 matching bases. The CDR3 covers 14 residues. Trimming pared 6 bases from V and 6 bases from J, leaving 15 bases between. Germline V lookup: CDR1 SNHLY, CDR2 FYNNEI. The CDR3 loop is CASRTGNQGQPQHF. CDR3 DNA: TGTGCCAGCAGGACAGGCAATCAGGGTCAGCCCCAGCATTTT. The whole variable domain, remainder taken from reference TRBV2 and TRBJ1-5, is EPEVTQTPSHQVTQMGQEVILRCVPISNHLYFYWYRQILGQKVEFLVSFYNNEISEKSEIFDDQFSVERPDGSNFTLKIRSTKLEDSAMYFCASRTGNQGQPQHFGDGTRLSIL.

This chain uses TRBV24-1 with TRBJ1-5, with D perhaps TRBD1 (5 bases). Germline V lookup: CDR1 KGHDR, CDR2 SFDVKD. The CDR3 covers 13 residues. CDR3 nucleotides: TGTGCAATACAGGAACGGAGCAATCAGCCCCAGCATTTT. It specifies CAIQERSNQPQHF.

This chain uses TRBV6-5 with TRBJ1-1, with D hard to call. Trimming took off 0 bases at V and 1 base at J, with 9 bases between the two ends. The germline V gene has CDR1 MNHEY and CDR2 SVGAGI. CDR3 length equals 15 residues. CDR3 sequence (DNA): TGTGCCAGCAGTTACTCGACACATGAGAACACTGAAGCTTTCTTT. This translates into CASSYSTHENTEAFF.

The rearrangement joins TRBV18 to TRBJ2-1, with 8 bases fitting TRBD1. The ends lost 0 bases at V and 8 bases at J; junction bases unmatched: 3. The length of the CDR3 is 14 residues. Germline V gene lookup returns CDR1 KGHSH and CDR2 LQKENI. Written as DNA, the CDR3 is TGTGCCAGCTCACCACCGACAGGGGTGGATGAGCAGTTCTTC. This codes for CASSPPTGVDEQFF.

The V and J genes are TRBV2 and TRBJ2-7; 8 nucleotides align to TRBD2. J was trimmed by 0 bases and V by 6 bases; bases with no gene match: 4. Germline V gene data show CDR1 as SNHLY and CDR2 as FYNNEI. This CDR3 has 14 residues. The CDR3 coding sequence is TGTGCCAGCAGCCCGGGACTAGGCTCCTACGAGCAGTACTTC. This translates into CASSPGLGSYEQYF.

The chain employs TRBV5-6 and TRBJ2-5, with D hard to call. CDR3 length equals 13 residues. Germline CDR1 SGHDT, CDR2 YYEEEE. Trimming pared 4 bases from V and 5 bases from J, leaving 12 bases between. This chain's CDR3 is CASSPTYAETQYF. DNA for the CDR3: TGTGCCAGCAGCCCGACATATGCGGAGACCCAGTACTTC.

V gene TRBV3-1 (or the pseudogene TRBV3-2) combines with J gene TRBJ1-5; no definite D call. V lost 4 bases and J 0 bases, leaving 10 bases between the germline ends. CDR1 and CDR2 from the germline V gene are LGHDT and YNNKEL (reference sequence). The CDR3 has 15 residues. In DNA form, the CDR3 reads TGTGCCAGCAGCCCCGCGGGAATTAGCAATCAGCCCCAGCATTTT. This gives the protein CASSPAGISNQPQHF.

The genes are TRBV5-6 and TRBJ1-5; TRBD1 is a possible D gene (6 bases). Trimming took 0 bases from V and 2 from J, leaving 6 bases between them. The CDR3 extends over 14 amino acids. CDR1 and CDR2 from the germline V gene are SGHDT and YYEEEE. Written as DNA, the CDR3 is TGTGCCAGCAGCTTGGCAGGGGGCAATCAGCCCCAGCATTTT. It specifies CASSLAGGNQPQHF. Complete variable domain (other parts from reference TRBV5-6 and TRBJ1-5): DAGVTQSPTHLIKTRGQQVTLRCSPKSGHDTVSWYQQALGQGPQFIFQYYEEEERQRGNFPDRFSGHQFPNYSSELNVNALLLGDSALYLCASSLAGGNQPQHFGDGTRLSIL.

The rearrangement links TRBV29-1 to TRBJ1-2; 7 bases map to TRBD1. CDR1 is SQVTM, CDR2 ANQGSEA, per germline. The CDR3 runs 15 residues. Trimming took 4 bases from V and 4 from J; bases not matched to a gene: 12. The CDR3 region has the DNA TGCAGCGTTGCGGGAGGGGGCCAAGATAGCTATGGCTACACCTTC. Residues: CSVAGGGQDSYGYTF.

This clone was recorded a few times. The chain employs TRBV5-1 and TRBJ1-3; D is uncertain. V was pared by 4 bases and J by 0 bases, with 14 bases between. Germline assignment: CDR1 SGHRS and CDR2 YFSETQ. The CDR3 has 16 residues. In DNA, the CDR3 is TGCGCCAGCAGCATCGACGGCTACAGCTCTGGAAACACCATATATTTT. Residues: CASSIDGYSSGNTIYF.

The rearrangement joins TRBV30 to TRBJ1-6; tentative D call: TRBD1 (6 bases). The germline V gene has CDR1 GTSNPN and CDR2 SVGIG (reference sequence). The CDR3 is made up of 14 amino acids. Trimming took off 0 bases at V and 8 bases at J, with 11 bases between the two ends. Here the CDR3 reads CAWSVGQLDSPLHF. The CDR3, as DNA: TGTGCCTGGAGTGTAGGACAGCTGGATTCACCCCTCCACTTT. The entire variable domain, with the rest obtained from reference TRBV30 and TRBJ1-6, is as follows: SQTIHQWPATLVQPVGSPLSLECTVEGTSNPNLYWYRQAAGRGLQLLFYSVGIGQISSEVPQNLSASRPQDRQFILSSKKLLLSDSGFYLCAWSVGQLDSPLHFGNGTRLTVT.

This CDR3 is CASSQIPRPPPNEQFF. CDR3 nucleotide sequence: TGCGCCAGCAGCCAAATTCCTCGTCCCCCCCCCAATGAGCAGTTCTTC. The J gene is TRBJ2-1, the V gene TRBV4-3; D is ambiguous. The CDR3 covers 16 residues. V lost 2 bases and J lost 6, with 17 bases in between. The germline gives CDR1 LGHNA, CDR2 YSLEER.

The chain carries TRBV3-1 (or the pseudogene TRBV3-2) and TRBJ2-7; 9 bases fit TRBD2. The J segment lost 1 base and the V segment lost 10 bases, leaving 2 bases of the junction unmatched. Per the germline V gene, CDR1 is LGHDT and CDR2 is YNNKEL (reference sequence). The length of the CDR3 is 12 residues. The CDR3 coding sequence is TGTGCCACTAGCGGGGCATCCTACGAGCAGTACTTC. It codes for CATSGASYEQYF.

The chain recombines TRBV9 with TRBJ1-4; no firm D call. V was pared by 0 bases and J by 2 bases, with 5 bases between. Germline assignment: CDR1 SGDLS and CDR2 YYNGEE. The CDR3 runs 14 residues. The CDR3 region has the DNA TGTGCCAGCAGCGTAGGGACTACTAATGAAAAACTGTTTTTT. It codes for CASSVGTTNEKLFF. Supplemented by reference TRBV9 and TRBJ1-4, the full variable domain reads DSGVTQTPKHLITATGQRVTLRCSPRSGDLSVYWYQQSLDQGLQFLIQYYNGEERAKGNILERFSAQQFPDLHSELNLSSLELGDSALYFCASSVGTTNEKLFFGSGTQLSVL.

In DNA, the CDR3 is TGTGCCAGCAGCTTGGCCGGACAGGGGTCTGAAGCTTTCTTT. This codes for CASSLAGQGSEAFF. The chain joins TRBV5-4 to TRBJ1-1; TRBD1 matches 9 bases. Looked up from germline, CDR1 is SGHNT and CDR2 is YYREEE (reference sequence). This CDR3 spans 14 amino acids. The V segment lost 0 bases and the J segment 6 bases; nucleotides outside the gene matches: 3.

This chain connects TRBV18 to TRBJ2-7; 7 nucleotides line up with TRBD1. Germline V CDR1 and CDR2: KGHSH, LQKENI. The CDR3 has 15 amino acids. The trim removed 1 base at V and 1 base at J, leaving 4 bases unmatched. CDR3 residues: CASSPRPGQSYEQYF. In DNA form, the CDR3 reads TGTGCCAGCTCACCACGGCCGGGACAGTCCTACGAGCAGTACTTC.

This chain joins TRBV7-9 and TRBJ2-4; 9 nucleotides agree with TRBD1. This CDR3 has 14 amino acids. CDR1 is SEHNR and CDR2 is FQNEAQ in the germline V gene (reference sequence). V lost 5 bases to trimming and J lost 8 bases; unmatched junction nucleotides: 7. The CDR3 coding sequence is TGTGCCAGCAGCCCAGTGGGACAGGGAGACATTCAGTACTTC. Protein: CASSPVGQGDIQYF. The variable domain in full, with the rest retrieved from reference TRBV7-9 and TRBJ2-4, is DTGVSQNPRHKITKRGQNVTFRCDPISEHNRLYWYRQTLGQGPEFLTYFQNEAQLEKSRLLSDRFSAERPKGSFSTLEIQRTEQGDSAMYLCASSPVGQGDIQYFGAGTRLSVL.

This clone was detected a few times. The chain links TRBV28 to TRBJ1-2, with 7 bases lining up with TRBD1. This CDR3 spans 12 amino acids. V was pared by 6 bases and J by 6 bases, with 4 bases of the junction left unmatched. Germline lookup yields CDR1 MDHEN and CDR2 SYDVKM. Here the CDR3 DNA reads TGTGCCAGCAGAAACAGGGGACATGGCTACACCTTC. Residues: CASRNRGHGYTF.

This clone was detected once. The V gene is TRBV9, the J gene TRBJ1-1, with D uncertain. The CDR3 has 15 amino acids. V was pared by 0 bases and J by 3 bases, with 12 bases between. CDR1 and CDR2 (germline): SGDLS, YYNGEE. CDR3 loop: CASSVGTPLDTEAFF. The CDR3 DNA follows: TGTGCCAGCAGCGTAGGGACTCCATTGGACACTGAAGCTTTCTTT.

CDR3 protein: CASRGSGGYEQYF. DNA for the CDR3: TGTGCCAGCAGGGGCTCCGGGGGGTACGAGCAGTACTTC. V is TRBV25-1 and J is TRBJ2-7; the match to TRBD2 covers 7 bases. V shed 6 bases, J shed 4 bases, and the junction held 6 bases outside the gene matches. The germline V gene encodes CDR1 MGHDK and CDR2 SYGVNS. The CDR3 is 13 amino acids.

The chain has TRBV7-6 and TRBJ2-1; D may be TRBD1 (5 bases). Germline V lookup: CDR1 SGHVS, CDR2 FNYEAQ. The CDR3 runs 15 residues. Trimming cost V 2 bases and J 9 bases, with 17 bases left between them. The CDR3 DNA reads TGTGCCAGCAGCTTATTTGGGCAGGGCGGCGGTGAGCAGTTCTTC. It codes for CASSLFGQGGGEQFF.

Regarding this clone: One end of the junction fails to match germline, which may point to a read error. The chain is built from TRBV5-5 and TRBJ1-2; D unclear. Germline V gene sequence: CDR1 SGHKS, CDR2 YYEKEE (reference sequence). The CDR3 length is 14 residues. This CDR3 reads CASSLVPENYGHTF. CDR3 coding DNA: TGTGCCAGCAGCTTGGTTCCCGAAAACTATGGCCACACCTTC. Drawing the rest from reference TRBV5-5 and TRBJ1-2, the complete variable domain is DAGVTQSPTHLIKTRGQQVTLRCSPISGHKSVSWYQQVLGQGPQFIFQYYEKEERGRGNFPDRFSARQFPNYSSELNVNALLLGDSALYLCASSLVPENYGHTFGSGTRLTVV.

The V call is TRBV5-1, the J call TRBJ2-7, with D maybe TRBD2 (7 bases). Germline lookup yields CDR1 SGHRS and CDR2 YFSETQ. The CDR3 is 15 residues long. Trimming pared 6 bases from V and 1 base from J, leaving 17 bases between. Here the CDR3 reads CASTTGGANSYEQYF. In DNA form, the CDR3 reads TGCGCCAGCACCACTGGGGGGGCTAATTCCTACGAGCAGTACTTC.

The chain has TRBV27 and TRBJ2-6; perhaps TRBD1 as D (6 bases). This CDR3 has 15 residues. The V and J ends lost 6 bases and 4 bases respectively, with 13 bases between them. In germline, CDR1 is MNHEY, CDR2 SMNVEV (reference sequence). The CDR3, as DNA: TGTGCCAGCAGCGCTACAGGGCCCGGGGCCAACGTCCTGACTTTC. Its protein is CASSATGPGANVLTF.

This chain uses TRBV30 with TRBJ2-1; D is undetermined. V lost 3 bases and J lost 7, with 7 bases in between. In germline, CDR1 is GTSNPN, CDR2 SVGIG (reference sequence). The CDR3 totals 11 residues. CDR3: CAWSYLNEQFF. The CDR3 DNA follows: TGTGCCTGGAGCTATCTGAATGAGCAGTTCTTC.

The rearrangement joins TRBV18 to TRBJ2-5; 7 nucleotides match TRBD2. Germline V gene sequence: CDR1 KGHSH, CDR2 LQKENI. V trimming: 9 bases; J trimming: 9 bases; junction bases outside the gene matches: 13. The CDR3 sequence is 13 residues long. The CDR3 loop reads CASSLAVGGPQYF. The CDR3 nucleotides read TGTGCCAGTTCCCTAGCGGTCGGTGGCCCCCAGTACTTC.